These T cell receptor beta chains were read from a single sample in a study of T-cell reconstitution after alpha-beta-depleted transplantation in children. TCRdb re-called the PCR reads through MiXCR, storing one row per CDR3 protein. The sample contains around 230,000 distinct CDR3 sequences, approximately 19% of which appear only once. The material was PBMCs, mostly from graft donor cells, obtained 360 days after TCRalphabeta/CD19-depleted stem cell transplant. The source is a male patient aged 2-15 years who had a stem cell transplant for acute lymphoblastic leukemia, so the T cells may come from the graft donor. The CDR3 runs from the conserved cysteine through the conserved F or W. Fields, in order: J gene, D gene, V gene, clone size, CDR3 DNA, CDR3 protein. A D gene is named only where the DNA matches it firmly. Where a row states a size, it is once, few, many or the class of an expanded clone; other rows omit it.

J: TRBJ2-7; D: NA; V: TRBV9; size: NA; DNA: TGTGCCAGCAGCGTCCTTCCCGGGGCCTACGAGCAGTACTTC; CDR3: CASSVLPGAYEQYF
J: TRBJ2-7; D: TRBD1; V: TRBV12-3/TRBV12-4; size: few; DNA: TGTGCCAGCAGTTTGCAACAGGGACAGGATCTCCGCGAGCAGTACTTC; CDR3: CASSLQQGQDLREQYF
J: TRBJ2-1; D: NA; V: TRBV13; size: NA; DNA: TGTGCCAGCAGCTTACGCCAGGCTTTGAATGAGCAGTTCTTC; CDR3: CASSLRQALNEQFF
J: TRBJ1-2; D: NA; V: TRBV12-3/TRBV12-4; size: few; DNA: TGTGCCAGCAGCTCGGACAACAATTATGGCTACACCTTC; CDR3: CASSSDNNYGYTF
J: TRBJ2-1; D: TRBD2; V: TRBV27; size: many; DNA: TGTGCCAGCAGTCAAGCGGGAGCGGGCAATGAGCAGTTCTTC; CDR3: CASSQAGAGNEQFF
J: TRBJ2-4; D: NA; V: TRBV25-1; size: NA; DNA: TGTGCCAGCAGTGAATCCGGGGGGCCACAACGGGTTCAGTACTTC; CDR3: CASSESGGPQRVQYF
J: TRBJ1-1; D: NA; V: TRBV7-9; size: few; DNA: TGTGCCAGCAGCTTGGACAGCTCGGGGGACACTGAAGCTTTCTTT; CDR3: CASSLDSSGDTEAFF
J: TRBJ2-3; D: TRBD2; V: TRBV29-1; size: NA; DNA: TGCAGCGTCCCCGGACTAGCGGGGGCGTTAGATACGCAGTATTTT; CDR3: CSVPGLAGALDTQYF
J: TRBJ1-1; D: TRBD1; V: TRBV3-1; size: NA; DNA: TGTGCCAGCAGCCAGAGGGGGACAGGGAAGGGCACTGAAGCTTTCTTT; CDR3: CASSQRGTGKGTEAFF
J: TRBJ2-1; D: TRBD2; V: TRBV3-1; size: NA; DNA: TGTGCCAGCAGCCAAGATCCCGGCGGGGGGGTTAATGAGCAGTTCTTC; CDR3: CASSQDPGGGVNEQFF
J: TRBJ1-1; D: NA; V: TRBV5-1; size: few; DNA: TGCGCCAGCAGCTTGGATGTGAACACTGAAGCTTTCTTT; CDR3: CASSLDVNTEAFF
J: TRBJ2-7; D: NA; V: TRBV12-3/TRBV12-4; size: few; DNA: TGTGCCAGCAGCCCCGGGACGGACGTCGGCGAGCAGTACTTC; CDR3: CASSPGTDVGEQYF
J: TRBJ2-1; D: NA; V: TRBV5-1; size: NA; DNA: TGCGCCAGCAGCGAGGGGGTGGCTGAGCAGTTCTTC; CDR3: CASSEGVAEQFF
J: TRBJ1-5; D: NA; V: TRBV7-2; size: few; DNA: TGTGCCAGCAGCCAAAACGGGGTGGGCAATCAGCCCCAGCATTTT; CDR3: CASSQNGVGNQPQHF
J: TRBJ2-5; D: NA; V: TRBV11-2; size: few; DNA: TGTGCCAGCAGTCGTATAAGCCCCGGAGGGGAGACCCAGTACTTC; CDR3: CASSRISPGGETQYF
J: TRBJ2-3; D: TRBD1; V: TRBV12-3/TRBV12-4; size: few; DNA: TGTGCCAGCAGTTTAGCGAGGGGGCCCGTCGTGGATACGCAGTATTTT; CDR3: CASSLARGPVVDTQYF
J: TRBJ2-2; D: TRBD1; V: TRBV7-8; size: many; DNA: TGTGCCAGCAGCATCCGGGACAGAGACACCGGGGAGCTGTTTTTT; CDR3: CASSIRDRDTGELFF
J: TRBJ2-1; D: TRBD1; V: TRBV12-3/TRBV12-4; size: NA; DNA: TGTGCCAGCAGCACCGGGACAGCTTACAATGAGCAGTTCTTC; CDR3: CASSTGTAYNEQFF
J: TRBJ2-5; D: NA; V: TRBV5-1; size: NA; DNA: TGCGCCAGCAGCGCAAGGACTGGGGGCGGGGAGACCCAGTACTTC; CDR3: CASSARTGGGETQYF
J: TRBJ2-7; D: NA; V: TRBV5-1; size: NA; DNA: TGCGCCAGCAGCTTGGAAGGGATACCCTACGAGCAGTACTTC; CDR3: CASSLEGIPYEQYF
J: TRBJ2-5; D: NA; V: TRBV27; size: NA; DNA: TGTGCCAGCAGTGGAACGGGGGGCGGAGAGACCCAGTACTTC; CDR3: CASSGTGGGETQYF
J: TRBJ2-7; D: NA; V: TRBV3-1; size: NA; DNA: TGTGCCAGCAGCCAAGGGCCGATCGAGCAGTACTTC; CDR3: CASSQGPIEQYF
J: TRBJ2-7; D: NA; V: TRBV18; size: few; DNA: TGTGCCAGCTCACCAGAGGCCCATTCCTACGAGCAGTACTTC; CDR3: CASSPEAHSYEQYF
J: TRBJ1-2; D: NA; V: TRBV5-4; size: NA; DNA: TGTGCCAGCAGCTTGGCCCGGCAGGGAGACTATGGCTACACCTTC; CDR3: CASSLARQGDYGYTF
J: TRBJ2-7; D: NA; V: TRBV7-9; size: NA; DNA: TGTGCCAGCAGCCCTGAAGGAGGTTCCCTCTCCTACGAGCAGTACTTC; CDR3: CASSPEGGSLSYEQYF
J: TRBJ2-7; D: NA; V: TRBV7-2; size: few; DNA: TGTGCCAGCAGCGGTGTTTTGACTCTGAGCTCCTACGAGCAGTACTTC; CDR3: CASSGVLTLSSYEQYF
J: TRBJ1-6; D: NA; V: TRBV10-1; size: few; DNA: TGCGCCAGCAGTGAGGACCTAGGGGATTCACCCCTCCACTTT; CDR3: CASSEDLGDSPLHF
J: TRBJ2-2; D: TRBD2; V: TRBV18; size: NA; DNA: TGTGCCAGCTCACCACCAGGACTAGCGGGGACAAACACCGGGGAGCTGTTTTTT; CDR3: CASSPPGLAGTNTGELFF
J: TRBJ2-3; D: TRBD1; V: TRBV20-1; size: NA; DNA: TGCAGTGCGGCGGGCCTACAGGGGGACATATTACTCGCTGATACGCAGTATTTT; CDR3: CSAAGLQGDILLADTQYF
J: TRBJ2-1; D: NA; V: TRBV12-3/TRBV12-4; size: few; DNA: TGTGCCAGCAGTTTTGGGACATTCTACAATGAGCAGTTCTTC; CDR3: CASSFGTFYNEQFF
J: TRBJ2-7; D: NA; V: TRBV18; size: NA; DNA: TGTGCCAGCTCACCGGAGGGGGATTACGAGCAGTACTTC; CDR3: CASSPEGDYEQYF
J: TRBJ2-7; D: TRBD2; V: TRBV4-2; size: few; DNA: TGTGCCAGCAGCCAAGGGCGGCTAGCGGGGGGGGTGTACGAGCAGTACTTC; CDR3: CASSQGRLAGGVYEQYF
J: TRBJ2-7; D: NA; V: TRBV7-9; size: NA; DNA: TGTGCCAGCGGGAGAGTTTCCTACGAGCAGTACTTC; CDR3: CASGRVSYEQYF
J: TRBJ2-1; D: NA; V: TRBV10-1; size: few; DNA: TGCGCCACCAACGGGGGATTCAGTGAGCAGTTCTTC; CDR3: CATNGGFSEQFF
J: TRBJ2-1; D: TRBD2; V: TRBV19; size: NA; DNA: TGTGCCAGTAGTATAGTCGGGGGGGGATTAAGTAATGAGCAGTTCTTC; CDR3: CASSIVGGGLSNEQFF
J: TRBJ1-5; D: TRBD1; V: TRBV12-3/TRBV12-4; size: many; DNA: TGTGCCAGCAGTTCTTGGCAGGGGGGTCAGCCCCAGCATTTT; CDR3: CASSSWQGGQPQHF
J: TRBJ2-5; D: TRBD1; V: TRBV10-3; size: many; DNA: TGTGCCATCAGTGGAACGACAGGGCCCGGAGAGACCCAGTACTTC; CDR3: CAISGTTGPGETQYF
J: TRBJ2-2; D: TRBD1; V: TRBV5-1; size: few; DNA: TGCGCCAGCACCCAACAGGGGTCACCCGGGGAGCTGTTTTTT; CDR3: CASTQQGSPGELFF
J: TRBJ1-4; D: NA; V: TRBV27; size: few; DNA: TGTGCCAGCAGCCAGGCAATTGCAACTAATGAAAAACTGTTTTTT; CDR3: CASSQAIATNEKLFF
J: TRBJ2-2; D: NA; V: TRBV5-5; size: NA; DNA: TGTGCCAGTGGAGACACCGGGGAGCTGTTTTTT; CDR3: CASGDTGELFF
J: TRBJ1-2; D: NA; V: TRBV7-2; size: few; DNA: TGTGCCAGCAGCTTAGTAGGCAGTGACCCCGGGGGCTACACCTTC; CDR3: CASSLVGSDPGGYTF
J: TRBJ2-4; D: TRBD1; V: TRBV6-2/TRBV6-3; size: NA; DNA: TGTGCCAGCAGATCTGCCGGGACAGGTTTCCTTATTCAGTACTTC; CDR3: CASRSAGTGFLIQYF
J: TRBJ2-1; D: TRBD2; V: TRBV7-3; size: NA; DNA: TGTGCCAGCAGCTTAAATAGCGGGGGGCTCGGTGAGCAGTTCTTC; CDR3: CASSLNSGGLGEQFF
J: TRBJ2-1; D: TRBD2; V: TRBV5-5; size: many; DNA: TGTGCCAGCAGCCTTAGCGGGGCCAACAATGAGCAGTTCTTC; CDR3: CASSLSGANNEQFF
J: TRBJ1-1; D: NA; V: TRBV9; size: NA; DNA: TGTGCCAGCAGCGTAGGGGGGCAGGCTAGCACTGAAGCTTTCTTT; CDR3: CASSVGGQASTEAFF
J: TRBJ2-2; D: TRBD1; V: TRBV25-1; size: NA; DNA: TGTGCCAGCAGTGACTGGGACAGGGGTACCGGGGAGCTGTTTTTT; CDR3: CASSDWDRGTGELFF
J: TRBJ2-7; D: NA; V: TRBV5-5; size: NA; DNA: TGTGCCAGCAGCCCTCTTTCCCCGGCAGGCGACTTC; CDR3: CASSPLSPAGDF
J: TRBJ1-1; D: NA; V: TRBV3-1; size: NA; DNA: TGTGCCAGCAGCCAAGGGTGGCAGGGGAGAACTGAAGCTTTCTTT; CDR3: CASSQGWQGRTEAFF
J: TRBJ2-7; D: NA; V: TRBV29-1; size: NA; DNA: TGCAGCGTTCAAGCTCGCTTCTCCTACGAGCAGTACTTC; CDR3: CSVQARFSYEQYF
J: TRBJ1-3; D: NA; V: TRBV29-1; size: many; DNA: TGCAGCGTTGATTCAGACCCCGGGTTTGGAAACACCATATATTTT; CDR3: CSVDSDPGFGNTIYF
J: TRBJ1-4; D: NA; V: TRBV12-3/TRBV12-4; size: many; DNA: TGTGCCAGCAGTCTCGACATGTCTGCAACTAATGAAAAACTGTTTTTT; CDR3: CASSLDMSATNEKLFF
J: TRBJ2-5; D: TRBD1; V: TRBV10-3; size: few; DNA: TGTGCCATCGCCAATGTAGCAGGGGGCGGAGAGACCCAGTACTTC; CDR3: CAIANVAGGGETQYF
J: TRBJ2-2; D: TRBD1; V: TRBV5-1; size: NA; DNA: TGCGCCAGCAGCTTCCTGCCGGGACAGGGGAAACCCGGGGAGCTGTTTTTT; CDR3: CASSFLPGQGKPGELFF
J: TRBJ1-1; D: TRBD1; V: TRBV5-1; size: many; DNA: TGCGCCAGCAGCGGCGGGACAGGAGCTTCTACTGAAGCTTTCTTT; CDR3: CASSGGTGASTEAFF
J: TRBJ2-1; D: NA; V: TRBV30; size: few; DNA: TGTGCCTGGAGCTCCCCTCCGGGACTCCTCGGAGAGCAGTTCTTC; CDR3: CAWSSPPGLLGEQFF